This TCR beta chain originates from a study of shared clonotypes between healthy human individuals. Across the whole study: Each donor contributed plates that comprised three CD4 naive, three CD4 memory, two CD8 naive and one CD8 memory. Study conclusions and caveats: Approximately 4.5% was the fraction of naive CD4 clonotypes found shared across several donors.

Assay execution proceeded at the deep level. The data were produced by immunoSEQ multiplex PCR, yet TCRdb's version contains in-frame clones alone and is incomplete. The data contain more than 550,000 clones, less than 95% of them singletons. This CDR3 has 13 amino acids. V lost 3 bases and J 2 bases, leaving 8 bases between the germline ends. Germline V gene lookup returns CDR1 MGHRA and CDR2 YSYEKL. A remark on this clone: The antigen remains unidentified.

What was sequenced was memory CD8+ T cells from PBMCs. Stated subset: CD45RO+ cells pooled with CCR7-negative TemRA cells. The chain couples TRBV4-1 to TRBJ2-7; weak D call: TRBD2 (5 bases). This TCR was recovered from a man aged 18 to 29 in good health. Some clones in this sample may be carry-over from other donors' samples. In DNA, the CDR3 is TGCGCCAGCAGCCAGGGGAGAACCTACGAGCAGTACTTC. It specifies CASSQGRTYEQYF.